Reported below is one T cell receptor beta chain. The data were taken from a study of OX40 agonist ivuxolimab in advanced cancers. Overall study context: Every 2 weeks, patients got intravenous ivuxolimab at one of six dose levels (0.01-10 mg/kg).

Assay: immunoSEQ multiplex PCR; the TCRdb copy retains only in-frame clones and omits some. The top ten hold about a tenth of the sample, which has roughly 67,000 clones, about 82% seen once. The germline V gene has CDR1 SGHRS and CDR2 YFSETQ. With 7 bases removed from V and 8 bases from J, the gap between germline ends came to 24 bases. The length of the CDR3 is 15 residues. This chain joins TRBV5-1 and TRBJ1-2, with D possibly being TRBD1 (6 bases). This receptor was taken from an adult with an advanced solid tumor such as melanoma, head and neck, liver or kidney cancer. The source material was CD4+ or CD8+ T cells sorted from blood, sampled in a trial of the OX40 agonist ivuxolimab. The CDR3 DNA is TGCGCCAGCTCGAGGGAACAGGGCGTGGTAGGGGGCTACACCTTC. This translates into CASSREQGVVGGYTF.